This TCR beta chain emerged from a study of low-dose radiotherapy and immunotherapy resistance in tumors. This clonotype was recorded at least ten times. Time point here: before trial treatment. Along with nivolumab and ipilimumab, donors received aspirin, low-dose cyclophosphamide and low-dose radiotherapy. Primers used for first-strand cDNA, a TRAV- and TRBV-specific set, covered both alpha and beta chains. TCRs were amplified for approximately 21 PCR cycles with a constant-region primer and V-primer adapter. In TCRdb, the reads were re-called with MiXCR into one record per CDR3 protein. The table shows 40,000 or so distinct CDR3 sequences, with roughly 31% occurring only once. The CDR3 totals 16 residues. V lost 5 bases, J lost 2 bases, and 8 bases stayed unmatched.

This receptor was identified in a male donor with gallbladder cancer. The genes are TRBV12-3 or TRBV12-4 and TRBJ2-3; 9 bases align to TRBD2. Here the sequenced sample was PBMCs, taken before treatment. DNA for the CDR3: TGTGCCAGCAGTGCACGTACTAGCGGGCTCACAGATACGCAGTATTTT. Amino acid sequence: CASSARTSGLTDTQYF.